This T cell receptor beta chain was retrieved from a study of cytomegalovirus exposure and HLA in healthy donors. The study's findings and limits: The number of N-insertions in an Asian-associated ancestry cluster was reportedly below the approximately 700-donor mean in a later analysis. The availability of immune exposure information extended only to CMV serostatus.

The CDR3 has 15 amino acids. Germline CDR1 reads MDHEN; CDR2 reads SYDVKM. The V and J ends lost 5 bases and 3 bases, in that order; junction bases with no gene match: 5. Concerning this clone itself: Its antigen is currently unknown.

Vbeta (60) and Jbeta (13) primers were used in the PCR. Produced via immunoSEQ multiplex PCR; TCRdb's table is partial and in-frame only. The table includes around 64,000 clones, around 86% detected once. Sequencing was carried out using PBMCs. J is TRBJ2-3 and V is TRBV28, with 10 bases aligning to TRBD1. This TCR was recovered from a woman aged 25 to 39 in good health and CMV-seronegative. The chain's CDR3 is CASSPRTGGTDTQYF. CDR3 nucleotide sequence: TGTGCCAGCAGTCCTAGGACAGGGGGGACAGATACGCAGTATTTT.